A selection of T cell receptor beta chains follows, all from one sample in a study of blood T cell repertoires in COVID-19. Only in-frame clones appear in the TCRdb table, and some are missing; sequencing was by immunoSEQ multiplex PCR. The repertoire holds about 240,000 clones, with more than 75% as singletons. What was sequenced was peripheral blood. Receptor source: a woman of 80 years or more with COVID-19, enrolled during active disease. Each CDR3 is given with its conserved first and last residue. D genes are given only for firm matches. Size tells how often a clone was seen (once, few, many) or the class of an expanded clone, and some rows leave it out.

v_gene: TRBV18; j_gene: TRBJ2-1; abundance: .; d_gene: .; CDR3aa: CASSPPRQASYNEQFF; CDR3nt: TGTGCCAGCTCACCACCGCGACAGGCCTCCTACAATGAGCAGTTCTTC
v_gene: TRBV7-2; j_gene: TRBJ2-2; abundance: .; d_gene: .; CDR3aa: CASSLGGAGGAGELFF; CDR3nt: TGTGCCAGCAGCTTAGGAGGAGCAGGAGGGGCCGGGGAGCTGTTTTTT
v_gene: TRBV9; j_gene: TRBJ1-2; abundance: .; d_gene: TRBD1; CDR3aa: CASSPGQVHGYTF; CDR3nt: TGTGCCAGCAGCCCTGGACAGGTCCATGGCTACACCTTC
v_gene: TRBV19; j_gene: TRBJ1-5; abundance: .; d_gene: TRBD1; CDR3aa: CASSIVRGQGQKQPQHF; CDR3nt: TGTGCCAGTAGTATCGTTAGGGGACAGGGCCAGAAACAGCCCCAGCATTTT
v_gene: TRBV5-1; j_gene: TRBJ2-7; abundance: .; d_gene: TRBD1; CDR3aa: CASSTGTVYEQYF; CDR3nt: TGCGCCAGCAGCACCGGGACAGTCTACGAGCAGTACTTC
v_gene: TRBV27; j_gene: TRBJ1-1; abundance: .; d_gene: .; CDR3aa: CASRSQEGMNTEAFF; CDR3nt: TGTGCCAGCAGATCCCAGGAGGGAATGAACACTGAAGCTTTCTTT
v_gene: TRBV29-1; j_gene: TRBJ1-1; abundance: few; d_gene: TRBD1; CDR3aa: CSVVGQGHTEAFF; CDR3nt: TGCAGCGTTGTGGGACAGGGTCATACTGAAGCTTTCTTT
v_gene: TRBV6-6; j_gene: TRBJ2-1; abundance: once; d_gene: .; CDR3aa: CASKREIEQFF; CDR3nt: TGTGCCTCCAAACGGGAGATTGAGCAGTTCTTC
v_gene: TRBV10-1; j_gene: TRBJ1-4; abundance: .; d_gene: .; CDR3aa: CASSEGHNEKLFF; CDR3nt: TGCGCCAGCAGCGAGGGCCACAATGAAAAACTGTTTTTT
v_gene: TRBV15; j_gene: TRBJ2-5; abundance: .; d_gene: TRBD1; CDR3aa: CATSRDYLAGGRETQYF; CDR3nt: TGTGCCACCAGCAGAGATTACCTCGCAGGGGGTCGGGAGACCCAGTACTTC
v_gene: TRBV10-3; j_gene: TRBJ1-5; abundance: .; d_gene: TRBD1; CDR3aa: CAISDDRANQPQHF; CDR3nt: TGTGCCATCAGTGACGACAGGGCGAATCAGCCCCAGCATTTT
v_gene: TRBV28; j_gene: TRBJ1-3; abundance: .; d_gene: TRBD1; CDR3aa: CASGPGQSGNTIYF; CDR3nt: TGTGCCAGCGGCCCGGGACAGTCTGGAAACACCATATATTTT